These 13 T cell receptor beta chains originate from one sample sequenced in a study of cytomegalovirus exposure and HLA in healthy donors. Researchers ran the PCR with 60 Vbeta and 13 Jbeta primers. This table comes from immunoSEQ multiplex PCR, and its TCRdb copy is limited to in-frame clones, with some not included. The sample shows roughly 130,000 clones, over 75% of them seen only once. Sequenced material: PBMCs. The source is a woman aged 40 to 49 in good health and CMV-seronegative.

The V and J genes are TRBV9 and TRBJ2-3; 7 bases line up with TRBD2. After removal of 3 bases from V and 4 bases from J, the junction contained 8 bases not matched to a gene. CDR3 length equals 15 residues. Germline assignment: CDR1 SGDLS and CDR2 YYNGEE. This CDR3 is CASSGLAGLSDTQYF. The CDR3 DNA sequence: TGTGCCAGCAGCGGATTAGCGGGCCTTTCAGATACGCAGTATTTT.

This clone has only a few counts. The chain carries TRBV2 and TRBJ2-3; D may be TRBD2 (6 bases). The CDR3 runs to 16 residues. V lost 5 bases, J lost 4 bases, and 19 bases lay in between. Germline V gene data show CDR1 as SNHLY and CDR2 as FYNNEI. CDR3 bases: TGTGCCAGCAGTCTCCCCGCGGGGCAGTTCTCAGATACGCAGTATTTT. Its translation is CASSLPAGQFSDTQYF.

This clone turned up a few times. The rearrangement uses TRBV19 and TRBJ1-5; TRBD1 matches at 8 bases. Germline V gene data show CDR1 as LNHDA and CDR2 as SQIVND (reference sequence). Unmatched junction bases numbered 7, after V lost 7 bases and J lost 2 bases. This CDR3 has 15 residues. CDR3 DNA sequence: TGTGCCAGTACGGACAGGGAGATTCGCAATCAGCCCCAGCATTTT. Amino acids: CASTDREIRNQPQHF.

This clone was counted only a few times. The chain recombines TRBV2 with TRBJ1-5; 7 bases line up with TRBD1. The V gene's germline CDR1 is SNHLY and CDR2 FYNNEI. The CDR3 is made up of 14 amino acids. The V gene end was trimmed by 5 bases and the J gene end by 2 bases; junction bases not matched to a gene: 3. The CDR3 DNA sequence: TGTGCCAGCAGTTCCGACAGGGGCAATCAGCCCCAGCATTTT. Translating gives CASSSDRGNQPQHF.

This clone was recorded once. The same CDR3 arises from other DNA sequences in this sample as well. The chain links TRBV4-1 to TRBJ1-5; TRBD1 agrees at 7 bases. Losses at the gene ends were 6 bases for V and 3 bases for J; bases not matched to a gene: 8. Germline CDR1 reads MGHRA; CDR2 reads YSYEKL. The CDR3 contains 15 residues. The CDR3 reads CASSPQGTYNQPQHF. The CDR3 DNA reads TGCGCCAGCAGTCCACAGGGGACCTACAATCAGCCCCAGCATTTT.

The J gene is TRBJ2-2, the V gene TRBV7-6; D not resolved. CDR3 size: 13 residues. V lost 3 bases and J 4 bases, leaving 6 bases between the germline ends. Germline CDR1 and CDR2: SGHVS and FNYEAQ. CDR3 region: CASSFGRTGELFF. CDR3 DNA sequence: TGTGCCAGCAGCTTTGGCCGCACCGGGGAGCTGTTTTTT.

This clone was observed once. The chain links TRBV18 to TRBJ2-2; tentatively, D is TRBD1 (6 bases). CDR1 is KGHSH and CDR2 is LQKENI in the germline V gene. V dropped 3 bases and J dropped 3 bases, with 11 bases sitting between them. There are 15 residues in the CDR3. The CDR3 region is CASSPQQGDTGELFF. For the CDR3, the DNA is TGTGCCAGCTCACCCCAACAGGGAGACACCGGGGAGCTGTTTTTT.

The CDR3 sequence is CASRSVGGGSAGELFF. CDR3 nucleotide sequence: TGTGCCAGTAGGAGTGTAGGGGGGGGGTCGGCCGGGGAGCTGTTTTTT. V and J are TRBV19 and TRBJ2-2; tentatively, D is TRBD2 (7 bases). V was pared by 6 bases and J by 6 bases, with 20 bases between. Germline V gene lookup returns CDR1 LNHDA and CDR2 SQIVND (reference sequence). This CDR3 is 16 amino acids long.

V usage is TRBV7-8 and J usage is TRBJ2-3; a possible D gene is TRBD1 (8 bases). The CDR3 is 18 amino acids. CDR1 is SGHVS and CDR2 is FQNEAQ in the germline V gene. Deletions cut 0 bases from V and 5 bases from J, with 21 bases between. The CDR3 region has the DNA TGTGCCAGCAGCTTAGCCGTTCGGACAGGGAGGGTGGGAGATACGCAGTATTTT. Translation: CASSLAVRTGRVGDTQYF.

This clone showed up just once. The chain uses TRBV6-4 and TRBJ2-3, with TRBD2 matching over 11 bases. CDR1 is MRHNA, CDR2 SNTAGT, per germline. This CDR3 is built from 15 residues. V was clipped by 2 bases and J by 4 bases; unmatched bases: 2. The CDR3 DNA follows: TGTGCCAGCAGTGACCTAGCGGGAGGCGCAGATACGCAGTATTTT. Encoded protein: CASSDLAGGADTQYF.

CDR3 region: CASDSEGRNSPLHF. CDR3 in DNA: TGTGCAAGTGATAGCGAGGGGAGGAATTCACCCCTCCACTTT. V usage is TRBV12-2 and J usage is TRBJ1-6. TRBV12-2 is a pseudogene locus. CDR3 size: 14 residues.

This clone appeared a few times. The chain links TRBV6-1 to TRBJ1-5, with D hard to call. Germline V gene lookup returns CDR1 MNHNS and CDR2 SASEGT. The V end lost 3 bases, the J end lost 9 bases, and 12 bases lay between the germline ends. This CDR3 contains 13 residues. The chain's CDR3 is CASSEPTVRPQHF. The CDR3 DNA follows: TGTGCCAGCAGTGAGCCTACAGTCCGGCCCCAGCATTTT.

The V and J genes are TRBV28 and TRBJ2-3, with a possible D match to TRBD2 (5 bases). Germline-derived CDR1 and CDR2 are MDHEN and SYDVKM. This CDR3 contains 13 residues. V was clipped by 8 bases and J by 0 bases, with 9 bases between them. CDR3 DNA sequence: TGTGCCAGCTGGCGGGTAAGCACAGATACGCAGTATTTT. Translation: CASWRVSTDTQYF.